This T cell receptor (beta chain) originates from a study of control samples from healthy donors and cancer patients. Germline V lookup: CDR1 LNHDA, CDR2 SQIVND (reference sequence). V lost 8 bases, J lost 5 bases, and 10 bases lay in between. CDR3 length equals 12 residues. The table came from immunoSEQ multiplex PCR; TCRdb's copy has only in-frame clones and leaves some out. Of some 120,000 clones detected, over 80% appear once; the ten largest clones hold less than 0.65%. The material sequenced was PBMCs. V gene TRBV19 combines with J gene TRBJ2-1; D might be TRBD2 (5 bases). The receptor was isolated from a man older than 75 with head and neck cancer. The chain's CDR3 is CASGLANNEQFF. The CDR3 bases are TGTGCCAGTGGGCTAGCCAACAATGAGCAGTTCTTC.